This T cell receptor beta chain was profiled in a study of T cells in Graves' hyperthyroidism and ophthalmopathy. The source material, RNA transcripts, was used to amplify TCR beta CDR3 regions. Primed by the HTBI set, a first-round RT-PCR was run on the TCR CDR3. TCRdb reprocessed the multiplex PCR reads with MiXCR, giving one entry per CDR3 protein. The sample yields about 360,000 distinct CDR3 sequences, roughly an eighth seen once. Trimming took off 3 bases at V and 2 bases at J, with 5 bases between the two ends. The CDR3 totals 11 residues. Germline CDR1 DFQATT, CDR2 SNEGSKA (reference sequence). This clonotype came up many times.

Material for sequencing was blood. The rearrangement uses TRBV20-1 and TRBJ2-7; D remains unclear. The sequence was collected from a young woman with Graves' hyperthyroidism. The CDR3 here is CSARPTYEQYF. CDR3 DNA sequence: TGCAGTGCTAGGCCGACCTACGAGCAGTACTTC.